This T cell receptor beta chain was sequenced during a study of T cell responses to AZD1222 COVID-19 vaccine. Study-level points and caveats: Vaccine-related CD4 TCRs covered spike, predominating at 160-218 and 743-854. Donors were mostly white British, more females; clonal diversity possibly underestimated.

Sequenced by immunoSEQ multiplex PCR; TCRdb stores in-frame clones only, minus some. The sample shows approximately 150,000 clones, more than 70% of them seen only once. In the case of this clone: Its antigen is undetermined.

V lost 6 bases, J lost 2 bases, and 10 bases stayed unmatched. Germline CDR1 and CDR2: SGHTA and FQGNSA. This CDR3 contains 16 residues. Sequencing was performed on peripheral blood, taken on day 0 of AZD1222 vaccination. The source of this sequence is an adult in good health. The rearrangement links TRBV7-2 to TRBJ1-5; 7 bases agree with TRBD1. CDR3 sequence: CASSFSQGMGNQPQHF. The CDR3 nucleotides are TGTGCCAGCAGTTTTTCACAGGGGATGGGCAATCAGCCCCAGCATTTT. Complete variable domain (other parts from reference TRBV7-2 and TRBJ1-5): GAGVSQSPSNKVTEKGKDVELRCDPISGHTALYWYRQSLGQGLEFLIYFQGNSAPDKSGLPSDRFSAERTGGSVSTLTIQRTQQEDSAVYLCASSFSQGMGNQPQHFGDGTRLSIL.